These 15 T cell receptor beta chains originate from one sample sequenced in a study of blood T cell repertoires in COVID-19. TCRdb's copy holds only in-frame clones and misses some; the assay was immunoSEQ multiplex PCR. The sample records 200,000 to 250,000 clones, 88% being singletons. Sequencing used peripheral blood. The receptors shown here come from a woman aged 55-75 years with acute or convalescent COVID-19.

The genes are TRBV5-1 and TRBJ2-7, with D uncertain. Trimming pared 4 bases from V and 0 bases from J, leaving 14 bases between. The CDR3 runs 15 residues. In germline, CDR1 is SGHRS, CDR2 YFSETQ. CDR3 DNA sequence: TGCGCCAGCAGCCACGGCCCTTCTAGCTCCTACGAGCAGTACTTC. Amino acids: CASSHGPSSSYEQYF.

The V gene is TRBV4-3, the J gene TRBJ1-2; no clear D. This CDR3 spans 15 amino acids. Germline V lookup: CDR1 LGHNA, CDR2 YSLEER. The V end lost 3 bases, the J end lost 3 bases, and 14 bases lay between the germline ends. In nucleotides, the CDR3 is TGCGCCAGCAGCCATAACACGGCTCTAGACTATGGCTACACCTTC. It encodes CASSHNTALDYGYTF.

The chain links TRBV5-1 to TRBJ2-5, with 9 bases fitting TRBD2. Germline-derived CDR1 and CDR2 are SGHRS and YFSETQ. With 1 base clipped from V and 2 bases from J, the junction kept 3 bases outside the gene matches. The length of the CDR3 is 15 residues. CDR3 nucleotides: TGCGCCAGCAGCTTGAGGACTAGCGAGCAAGAGACCCAGTACTTC. The encoded protein is CASSLRTSEQETQYF.

This clone was recorded only once. The V and J genes are TRBV9 and TRBJ1-5, with D perhaps TRBD1 (5 bases). The CDR3 loop spans 15 amino acids. V lost 3 bases to trimming and J lost 0 bases, with 10 bases between them. CDR1 SGDLS and CDR2 YYNGEE come from the germline V gene. CDR3: CASSADSYSNQPQHF. DNA of the CDR3: TGTGCCAGCAGCGCTGACAGCTATAGCAATCAGCCCCAGCATTTT. The full variable domain, in which reference TRBV9 and TRBJ1-5 provide the parts outside the CDR3, is DSGVTQTPKHLITATGQRVTLRCSPRSGDLSVYWYQQSLDQGLQFLIQYYNGEERAKGNILERFSAQQFPDLHSELNLSSLELGDSALYFCASSADSYSNQPQHFGDGTRLSIL.

This clone was picked up one time. The rearrangement joins TRBV19 to TRBJ2-5; D remains unclear. The V end was cut by 6 bases, the J end by 5 bases, with 13 bases between. The CDR3 is made up of 13 amino acids. Germline CDR1 LNHDA, CDR2 SQIVND (reference sequence). CDR3 coding DNA: TGTGCCAGTAGCCAAGGAGTGCGCGAGACCCAGTACTTC. It specifies CASSQGVRETQYF.

This sequence joins TRBV6-5 and TRBJ1-1; 11 bases fit TRBD1. CDR1 and CDR2 (germline): MNHEY, SVGAGI. This CDR3 comprises 14 residues. V was pared by 0 bases and J by 8 bases, with 2 bases of the junction left unmatched. This chain's CDR3 is CASSYSRTGGEAFF. The CDR3 nucleotides read TGTGCCAGCAGTTACTCCCGGACAGGGGGCGAAGCTTTCTTT.

The J gene is TRBJ1-4, the V gene TRBV7-9; 9 bases match TRBD1. Unmatched junction bases numbered 7, after V lost 6 bases and J lost 8 bases. Germline-derived CDR1 and CDR2 are SEHNR and FQNEAQ (reference sequence). This CDR3 has 14 residues. CDR3 residues: CASSPGQGIEKLFF. CDR3 nucleotide sequence: TGTGCCAGCAGTCCGGGACAGGGTATCGAAAAACTGTTTTTT.

The chain links TRBV13 to TRBJ1-2; 9 nucleotides agree with TRBD1. Germline V gene data show CDR1 as PRHDT and CDR2 as FYEKMQ (reference sequence). Trimming at V came to 4 bases and at J to 4 bases, leaving 1 base not matched to a gene. The CDR3 loop spans 13 amino acids. The CDR3 here is CASSSDRGYGYTF. The CDR3 coding sequence is TGTGCCAGCAGCTCGGACAGGGGCTATGGCTACACCTTC.

The chain uses TRBV11-3 and TRBJ2-1, with D possibly TRBD1 on 5 matching bases. The CDR3 is made up of 16 amino acids. Per the germline V gene, CDR1 is SGHNT and CDR2 is YENEEA. V was clipped by 5 bases and J by 4 bases, with 18 bases between them. CDR3 DNA: TGTGCCAGCAGCCCTGCCCGGACATCGCGTTACAATGAGCAGTTCTTC. It specifies CASSPARTSRYNEQFF. The full variable domain, with the rest looked up from reference TRBV11-3 and TRBJ2-1, is EAGVVQSPRYKIIEKKQPVAFWCNPISGHNTLYWYLQNLGQGPELLIRYENEEAVDDSQLPKDRFSAERLKGVDSTLKIQPAELGDSAVYLCASSPARTSRYNEQFFGPGTRLTVL.

The rearrangement links TRBV11-2 to TRBJ1-2, with a weak D call TRBD1 (5 bases). The CDR3 length is 17 residues. Trimming shortened V by 5 bases and J by 0 bases, and 19 bases separated the two germline ends. Germline loops: CDR1 SGHAT, CDR2 FQNNGV. CDR3 coding DNA: TGTGCCAGCAGCCGGCGGGGCAGGGAGCTGACTAACTATGGCTACACCTTC. Its translation: CASSRRGRELTNYGYTF.

V gene TRBV25-1 combines with J gene TRBJ1-2; weak D call: TRBD1 (6 bases). V lost 3 bases and J lost 4, with 18 bases in between. The CDR3 has 16 residues. Germline CDR1 is MGHDK and CDR2 is SYGVNS. The CDR3 nucleotides read TGTGCCAGCAGTGATCGTTTCGGGGTCAGGGGCTATGGCTACACCTTC. Translating it yields CASSDRFGVRGYGYTF.

The rearrangement links TRBV6-5 to TRBJ1-1, with D tentatively TRBD1 (5 bases). In germline, CDR1 is MNHEY, CDR2 SVGAGI. With 3 bases removed from V and 4 bases from J, the gap between germline ends came to 9 bases. This CDR3 contains 13 residues. The CDR3 region has the DNA TGTGCCAGCAGTTATGACAGACTCACTGAAGCTTTCTTT. Its translation: CASSYDRLTEAFF.

This sequence joins TRBV6-1 and TRBJ1-6, with D uncertain. CDR3 length equals 16 residues. The V gene's germline CDR1 is MNHNS and CDR2 SASEGT. The germline V and J ends were trimmed by 0 bases and 0 bases, with 6 bases remaining between them. The CDR3 DNA reads TGTGCCAGCAGTGAAGCGGGGAGCTCCTATAATTCACCCCTCCACTTT. Translation: CASSEAGSSYNSPLHF.

This clone has just one count. The V call is TRBV3-1 (or the pseudogene TRBV3-2), the J call TRBJ1-4; D ambiguous. The CDR3 is made up of 16 amino acids. CDR1 is LGHDT and CDR2 is YNNKEL in the germline V gene (reference sequence). Trimming took 2 bases from V and 8 from J, leaving 18 bases between them. For the CDR3, the DNA is TGTGCCAGCAGCCAATTCATCCCTGCCCTAAGAGAAAAACTGTTTTTT. Translating it yields CASSQFIPALREKLFF.

V usage is TRBV5-1 and J usage is TRBJ2-2, with a possible D match to TRBD2 (6 bases). V gave up 4 bases and J gave up 1 base, with 11 bases separating them. The CDR3 is 15 amino acids. The germline V gene has CDR1 SGHRS and CDR2 YFSETQ. CDR3 in amino acids: CASSLGGMNTGELFF. CDR3 in DNA: TGCGCCAGCAGCCTTGGAGGGATGAACACCGGGGAGCTGTTTTTT. Full variable domain (missing parts from reference TRBV5-1 and TRBJ2-2): KAGVTQTPRYLIKTRGQQVTLSCSPISGHRSVSWYQQTPGQGLQFLFEYFSETQRNKGNFPGRFSGRQFSNSRSEMNVSTLELGDSALYLCASSLGGMNTGELFFGEGSRLTVL.